This T cell receptor (beta chain) was found in a study of blood T cell repertoires in COVID-19. The CDR3 has 15 amino acids. V shed 6 bases, J shed 5 bases, and the junction held 10 bases outside the gene matches. Germline V gene data show CDR1 as MNHEY and CDR2 as SVGAGI. Method: immunoSEQ multiplex PCR; TCRdb's copy keeps in-frame clones and lacks some. The data hold approximately 330,000 clones, with just under 90% observed a single time. V and J are TRBV6-5 and TRBJ1-2, with 9 nucleotides matching TRBD1. This sequence originates from a woman between 25 and 40 years old who had recovered from COVID-19. The specimen was PBMCs or T cells enriched from blood (not recorded which). The CDR3 DNA sequence: TGTGCCAGCAGACGACAGGACAGGGGTTCATATGGCTACACCTTC. Protein: CASRRQDRGSYGYTF.